This T cell receptor beta chain was sequenced for a study of T-cell reconstitution after alpha-beta-depleted transplantation in children. The CDR3 runs to 14 residues. Germline CDR1 DFQATT, CDR2 SNEGSKA (reference sequence). Between the trimmed V and J ends, which lost 3 bases and 9 bases, there was a span of 17 bases. Library preparation (for TCRbeta) was performed with unique molecular identifiers. TCRdb passed the PCR reads through MiXCR, listing each CDR3 protein once. The data contain a few hundred thousand distinct CDR3 sequences, around a tenth of them singletons. The chain recombines TRBV20-1 with TRBJ2-2; the D call may be TRBD1 or TRBD2 (5 bases each). The receptor was isolated from a human donor who donated a stem cell graft to a child with acute lymphoblastic leukemia. The source material was PBMCs from the stem cell graft donor, sampled from the stem cell graft. The CDR3 is CSASPAGGARELFF. The CDR3 DNA follows: TGCAGTGCTAGTCCTGCGGGTGGGGCCCGGGAGCTGTTTTTT.